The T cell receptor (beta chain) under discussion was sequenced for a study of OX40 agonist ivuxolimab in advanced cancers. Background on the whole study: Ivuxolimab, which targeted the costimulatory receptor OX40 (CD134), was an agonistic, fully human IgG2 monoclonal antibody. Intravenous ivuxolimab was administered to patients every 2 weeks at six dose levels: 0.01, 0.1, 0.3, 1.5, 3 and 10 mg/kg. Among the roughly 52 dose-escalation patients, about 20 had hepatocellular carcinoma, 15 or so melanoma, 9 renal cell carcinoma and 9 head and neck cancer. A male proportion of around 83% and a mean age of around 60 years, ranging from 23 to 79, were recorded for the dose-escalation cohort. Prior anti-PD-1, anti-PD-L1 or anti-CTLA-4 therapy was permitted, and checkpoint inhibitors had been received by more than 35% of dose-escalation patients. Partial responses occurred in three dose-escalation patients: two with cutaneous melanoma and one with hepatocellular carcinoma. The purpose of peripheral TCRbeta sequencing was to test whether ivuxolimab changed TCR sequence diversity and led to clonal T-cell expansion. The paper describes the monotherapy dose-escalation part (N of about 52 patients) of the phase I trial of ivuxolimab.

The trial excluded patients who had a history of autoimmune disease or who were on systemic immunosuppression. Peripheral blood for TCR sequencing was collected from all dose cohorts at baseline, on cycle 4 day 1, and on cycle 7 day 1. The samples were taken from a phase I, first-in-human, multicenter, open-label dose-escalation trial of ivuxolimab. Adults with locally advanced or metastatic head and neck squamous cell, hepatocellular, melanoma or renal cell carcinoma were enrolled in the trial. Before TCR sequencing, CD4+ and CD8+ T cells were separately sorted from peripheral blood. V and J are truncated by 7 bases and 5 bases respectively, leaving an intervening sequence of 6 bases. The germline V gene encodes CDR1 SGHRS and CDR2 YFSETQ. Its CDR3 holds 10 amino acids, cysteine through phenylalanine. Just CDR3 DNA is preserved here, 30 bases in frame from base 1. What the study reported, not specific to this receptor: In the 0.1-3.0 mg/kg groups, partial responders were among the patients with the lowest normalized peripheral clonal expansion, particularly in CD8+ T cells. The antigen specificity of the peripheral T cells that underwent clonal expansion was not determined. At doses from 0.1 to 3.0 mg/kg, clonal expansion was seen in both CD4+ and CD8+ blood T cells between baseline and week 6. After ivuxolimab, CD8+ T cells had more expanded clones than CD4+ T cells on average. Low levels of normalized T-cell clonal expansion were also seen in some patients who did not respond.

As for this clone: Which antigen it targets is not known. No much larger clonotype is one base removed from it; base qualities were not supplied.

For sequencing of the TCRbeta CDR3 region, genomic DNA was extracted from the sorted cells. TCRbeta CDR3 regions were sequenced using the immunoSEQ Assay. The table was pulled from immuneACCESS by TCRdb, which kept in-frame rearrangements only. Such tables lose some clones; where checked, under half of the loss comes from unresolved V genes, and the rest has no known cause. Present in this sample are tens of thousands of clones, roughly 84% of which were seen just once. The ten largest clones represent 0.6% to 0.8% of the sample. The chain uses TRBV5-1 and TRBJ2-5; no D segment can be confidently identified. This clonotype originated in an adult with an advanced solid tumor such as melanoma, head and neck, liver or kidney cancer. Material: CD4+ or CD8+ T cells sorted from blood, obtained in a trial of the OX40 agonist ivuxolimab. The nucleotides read TGCGCCAGCGTGCCTGAGACCCAGTACTTC. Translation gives CASVPETQYF.